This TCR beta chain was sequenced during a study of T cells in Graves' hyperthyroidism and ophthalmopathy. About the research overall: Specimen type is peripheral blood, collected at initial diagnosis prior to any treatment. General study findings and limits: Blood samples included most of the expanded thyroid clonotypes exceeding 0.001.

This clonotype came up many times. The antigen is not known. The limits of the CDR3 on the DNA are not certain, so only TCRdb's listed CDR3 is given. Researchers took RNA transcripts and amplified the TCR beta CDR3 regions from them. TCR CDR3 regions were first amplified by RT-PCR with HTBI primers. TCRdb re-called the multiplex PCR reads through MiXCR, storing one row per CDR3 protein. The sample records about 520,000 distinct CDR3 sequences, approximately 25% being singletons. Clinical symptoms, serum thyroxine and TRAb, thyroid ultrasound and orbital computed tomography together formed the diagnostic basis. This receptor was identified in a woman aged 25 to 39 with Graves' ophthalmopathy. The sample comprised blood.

CDR3 amino acids: CASSHSGQGGDTQYF. The rearrangement links TRBV28 to TRBJ2-3; TRBD1 is taken as the D call from the table, unchecked against the DNA. The CDR3 adds up to 15 amino acids, both ends counted. Germline values: CDR1 MDHEN, CDR2 SYDVKM.